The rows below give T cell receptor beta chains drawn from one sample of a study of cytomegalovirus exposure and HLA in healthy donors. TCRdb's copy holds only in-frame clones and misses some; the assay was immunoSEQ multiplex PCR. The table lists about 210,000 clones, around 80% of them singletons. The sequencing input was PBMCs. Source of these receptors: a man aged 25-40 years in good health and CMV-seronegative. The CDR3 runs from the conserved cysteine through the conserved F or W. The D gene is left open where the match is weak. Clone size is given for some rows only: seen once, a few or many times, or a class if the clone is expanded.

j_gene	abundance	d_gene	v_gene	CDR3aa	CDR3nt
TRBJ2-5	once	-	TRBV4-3	CASSQDSREATQYF	TGCGCCAGCAGCCAAGATTCCAGGGAGGCGACCCAGTACTTC
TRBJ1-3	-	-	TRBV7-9	CASSPLNRVESGNTIYF	TGTGCCAGCAGCCCCCTAAACAGGGTTGAGTCTGGAAACACCATATATTTT
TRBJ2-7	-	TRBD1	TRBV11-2	CASSLDGTGEDEQYF	TGTGCCAGCAGCTTAGATGGGACAGGGGAGGACGAGCAGTACTTC
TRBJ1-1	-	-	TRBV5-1	CASSPQGTEAFF	TGCGCCAGCAGCCCCCAGGGGACTGAAGCTTTCTTT
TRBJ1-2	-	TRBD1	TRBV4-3	CASSQVRRDRGFFRYTF	TGCGCCAGCAGCCAAGTAAGAAGGGACAGGGGCTTTTTTCGCTACACCTTC
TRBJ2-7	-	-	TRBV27	CASGRGYEQYF	TGTGCGTCGGGCAGGGGCTACGAGCAGTACTTC
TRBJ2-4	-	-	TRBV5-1	CASSPPNLGAKNIQYF	TGCGCCAGCAGCCCCCCAAATCTAGGGGCAAAAAACATTCAGTACTTC
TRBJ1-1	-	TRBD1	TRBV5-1	CASSFTQGAVTEAFF	TGCGCCAGCAGCTTTACACAGGGGGCGGTCACTGAAGCTTTCTTT
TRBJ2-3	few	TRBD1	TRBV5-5	CASSLGQGVDTQYF	TGTGCCAGCAGCTTAGGACAGGGGGTAGATACGCAGTATTTT
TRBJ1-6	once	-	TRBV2	CASRDWAGIDNSPLHF	TGTGCCAGCAGAGATTGGGCCGGGATCGATAATTCACCCCTCCACTTT
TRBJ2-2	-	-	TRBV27	CASSSPPYGELFF	TGTGCCAGCAGTTCCCCCCCTTACGGGGAGCTGTTTTTT
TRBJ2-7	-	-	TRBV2	CASRPGEGLFLEQYF	TGTGCCAGCAGGCCAGGGGAGGGTCTTTTCCTCGAGCAGTACTTC
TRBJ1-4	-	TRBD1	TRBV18	CASSPDRGGNEKLFF	TGTGCCAGCTCACCAGACAGGGGAGGCAATGAAAAACTGTTTTTT
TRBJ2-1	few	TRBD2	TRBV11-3	CASSRGVYNEQFF	TGTGCCAGCAGCCGGGGGGTTTACAATGAGCAGTTCTTC
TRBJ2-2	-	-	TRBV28	CASSTSGSYTGELFF	TGTGCCAGCAGTACCTCGGGGAGCTACACCGGGGAGCTGTTTTTT
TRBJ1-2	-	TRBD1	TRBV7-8	CASSQFTGTGNYGYTF	TGTGCCAGCAGCCAATTTACCGGGACAGGCAACTATGGCTACACCTTC
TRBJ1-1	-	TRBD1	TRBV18	CASSPDRVSFF	TGTGCCAGCTCACCAGACAGGGTGTCTTTCTTT
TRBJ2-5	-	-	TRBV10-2	CASMAEETQYF	TGCGCCAGCATGGCAGAAGAGACCCAGTACTTC
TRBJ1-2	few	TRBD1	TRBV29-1	CSGTTGLYGYTF	TGCAGCGGGACGACAGGGTTGTATGGCTACACCTTC
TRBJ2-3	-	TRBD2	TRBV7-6	CASSPLGGATDTQYF	TGTGCCAGCAGCCCCCTCGGGGGGGCTACAGATACGCAGTATTTT
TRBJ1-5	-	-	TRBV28	CASSLRRDILNQPQHF	TGTGCCAGCAGTTTACGCCGGGACATCCTCAATCAGCCCCAGCATTTT
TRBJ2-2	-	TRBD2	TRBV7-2	CASSLVLAGFPGELFF	TGTGCCAGCAGCTTAGTACTAGCGGGGTTTCCCGGGGAGCTGTTTTTT
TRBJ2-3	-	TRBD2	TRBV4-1	CASTLRGGLVPDTQYF	TGCGCCAGCACCCTAAGGGGAGGACTAGTGCCAGATACGCAGTATTTT
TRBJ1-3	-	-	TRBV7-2	CATGESGNTIYF	TGTGCCACAGGGGAGAGTGGAAACACCATATATTTT
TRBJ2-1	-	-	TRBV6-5	CASRTESHAKQFF	TGTGCCAGCAGGACAGAATCGCACGCCAAGCAGTTCTTC
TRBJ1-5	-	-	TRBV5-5	CASSLGQGWPQHF	TGTGCCAGCAGCTTGGGGCAGGGGTGGCCCCAGCATTTT
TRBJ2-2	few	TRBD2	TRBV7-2	CASSLSFRGGPGELFF	TGTGCCAGCAGCTTAAGCTTTCGGGGGGGCCCCGGGGAGCTGTTTTTT
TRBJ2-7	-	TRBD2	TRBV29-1	CSVEGSGGPSEQYF	TGCAGCGTTGAGGGAAGCGGGGGGCCCAGCGAGCAGTACTTC
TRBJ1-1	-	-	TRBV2	CASKERGLNTEAFF	TGTGCCAGCAAGGAAAGGGGTTTGAACACTGAAGCTTTCTTT
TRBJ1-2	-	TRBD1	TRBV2	CASSEAWDRVYGYTF	TGTGCCAGCAGTGAAGCCTGGGACAGGGTATACGGCTACACCTTC
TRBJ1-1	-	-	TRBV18	CASSPPSQGNTEAFF	TGTGCCAGCTCACCACCTTCACAGGGGAACACTGAAGCTTTCTTT
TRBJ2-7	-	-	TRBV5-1	CASSPQGTLYEQYF	TGCGCCAGCAGCCCCCAGGGTACCCTCTACGAGCAGTACTTC
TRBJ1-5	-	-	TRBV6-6	CASSYVEGGQPQHF	TGTGCCAGCAGTTACGTGGAGGGTGGCCAGCCCCAGCATTTT
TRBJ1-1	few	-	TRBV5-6	CASGFDRNTEAFF	TGTGCCAGCGGATTCGACAGGAACACTGAAGCTTTCTTT
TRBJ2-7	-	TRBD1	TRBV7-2	CASSLVGRTGPSYEQYF	TGTGCCAGCAGCTTAGTGGGCAGGACAGGGCCTTCCTACGAGCAGTACTTC
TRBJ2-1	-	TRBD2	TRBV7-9	CASSLVAGTSVFEQFF	TGTGCCAGCAGCTTAGTAGCCGGGACTAGCGTCTTTGAGCAGTTCTTC
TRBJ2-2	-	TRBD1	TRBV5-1	CASSRGDRDTGELFF	TGCGCCAGCAGCCGCGGGGACAGGGACACCGGGGAGCTGTTTTTT
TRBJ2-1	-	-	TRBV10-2	CASSASPLDRYNEQFF	TGCGCCAGCAGTGCCTCACCGTTGGACAGATACAATGAGCAGTTCTTC
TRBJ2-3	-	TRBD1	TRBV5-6	CASSWGRQGADTQYF	TGTGCCAGCAGCTGGGGGAGACAGGGGGCAGATACGCAGTATTTT
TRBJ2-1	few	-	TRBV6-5	CATTLGNEQFF	TGTGCCACCACCCTCGGCAATGAGCAGTTCTTC
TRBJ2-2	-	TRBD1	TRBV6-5	CASSPGQGATGELFF	TGTGCCAGCAGCCCCGGACAGGGGGCTACCGGGGAGCTGTTTTTT
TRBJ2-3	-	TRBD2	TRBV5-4	CASSPSRTSGGITQYF	TGTGCCAGCAGCCCCTCTCGGACTAGCGGGGGGATTACGCAGTATTTT
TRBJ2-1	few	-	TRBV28	CASSSGQWAWNEQFF	TGTGCCAGCAGTTCCGGACAGTGGGCTTGGAATGAGCAGTTCTTC
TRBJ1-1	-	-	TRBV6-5	CASSYSRRILNTEAFF	TGTGCCAGCAGTTACTCACGGAGGATTTTGAACACTGAAGCTTTCTTT
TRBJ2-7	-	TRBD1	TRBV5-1	CASSLVGTGPYEQYF	TGCGCCAGCAGCTTGGTGGGGACAGGACCCTACGAGCAGTACTTC
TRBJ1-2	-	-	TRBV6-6	CASSSEDGYTF	TGTGCCAGCAGTTCCGAGGATGGCTACACCTTC
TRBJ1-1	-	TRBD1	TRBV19	CASSGQGGNTEAFF	TGTGCCAGTAGTGGACAGGGGGGGAACACTGAAGCTTTCTTT
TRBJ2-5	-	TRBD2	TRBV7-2	CASSPRGGRAVETQYF	TGTGCCAGCAGCCCGCGGGGGGGCAGGGCGGTAGAGACCCAGTACTTC
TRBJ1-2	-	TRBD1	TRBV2	CASSEGGQGNYGYTF	TGTGCCAGCAGCGAAGGGGGACAGGGCAACTATGGCTACACCTTC
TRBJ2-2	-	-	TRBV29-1	CSVDKGTGGELFF	TGCAGCGTTGATAAGGGTACGGGAGGGGAGCTGTTTTTT
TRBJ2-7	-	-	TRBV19	CASSKGGSRIAYEQYF	TGTGCCAGTAGTAAAGGGGGAAGTAGAATCGCCTACGAGCAGTACTTC
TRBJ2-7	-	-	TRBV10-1	CASRRPQAPYEQYF	TGCGCCAGCAGGAGACCCCAGGCTCCCTACGAGCAGTACTTC
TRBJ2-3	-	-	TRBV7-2	CASSLNSYTDTQYF	TGTGCCAGCAGCTTAAACAGTTACACAGATACGCAGTATTTT
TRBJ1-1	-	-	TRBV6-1	CASSEIRGPFDAFF	TGTGCCAGCAGTGAGATCCGGGGTCCCTTTGACGCTTTCTTT
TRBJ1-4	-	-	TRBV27	CASSLSVGGFGEKLFF	TGTGCCAGCAGTTTATCGGTAGGGGGATTTGGCGAAAAACTGTTTTTT
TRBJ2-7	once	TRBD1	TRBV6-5	CASSGGQGDYEQYF	TGTGCCAGCAGCGGGGGACAGGGAGACTACGAGCAGTACTTC
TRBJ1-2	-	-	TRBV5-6	CASSLAGPGGYTF	TGTGCCAGCAGCTTGGCCGGGCCAGGGGGCTACACCTTC
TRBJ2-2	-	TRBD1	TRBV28	CASKEDRGGPNTGELFF	TGTGCCAGCAAAGAGGACAGGGGCGGTCCGAACACCGGGGAGCTGTTTTTT
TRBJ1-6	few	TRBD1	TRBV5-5	CASRPPGQGRTLHF	TGTGCCAGCAGGCCTCCGGGACAGGGGAGAACCCTCCACTTT